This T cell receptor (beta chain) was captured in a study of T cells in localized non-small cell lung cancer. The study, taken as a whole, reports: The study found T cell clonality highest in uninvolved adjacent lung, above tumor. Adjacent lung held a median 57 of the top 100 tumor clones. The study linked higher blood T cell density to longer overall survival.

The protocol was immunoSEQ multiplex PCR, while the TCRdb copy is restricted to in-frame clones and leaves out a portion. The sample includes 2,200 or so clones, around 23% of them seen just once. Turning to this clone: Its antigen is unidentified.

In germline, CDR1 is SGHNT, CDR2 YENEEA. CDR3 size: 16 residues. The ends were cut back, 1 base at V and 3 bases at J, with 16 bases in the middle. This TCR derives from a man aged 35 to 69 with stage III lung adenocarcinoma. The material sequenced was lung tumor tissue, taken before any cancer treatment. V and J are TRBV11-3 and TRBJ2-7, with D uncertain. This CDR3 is CASSLGAQQPNYEQYF. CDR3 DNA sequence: TGTGCCAGCAGCTTAGGGGCACAGCAGCCCAACTACGAGCAGTACTTC.